Described below is a single TCR beta chain sequence and its context. Germline V lookup: CDR1 ENHRY, CDR2 SYGVKD. This CDR3 region has 14 residues. Trimming took off 5 bases at V and 10 bases at J, with 17 bases between the two ends. The entry originates in a study of Graves' ophthalmopathy and Graves' hyperthyroidism. Amplified TCR beta CDR3 regions were obtained using RNA transcripts as template. RT-PCR was first run with HTBI primers, then multiplex PCR in a second round. A single record per CDR3 protein comes from TCRdb applying MiXCR to the multiplex PCR reads. This table has about 660,000 distinct CDR3 sequences, 35% to 50% appearing once.

The receptor was derived from an adult man with Graves' ophthalmopathy. The J gene is TRBJ1-4, the V gene TRBV10-3; no definite D call. The specimen sequenced was peripheral blood. In nucleotides, the CDR3 is TGTGCCATCAGTTACGGACGCGGGGATGGAAAACTGTTTTTT. The encoded protein is CAISYGRGDGKLFF.